The next 23 T cell receptor beta chains were all read from a single sample in a study of cytomegalovirus exposure and HLA in healthy donors. PCR amplification relied on 60 Vbeta primers (plus 13 Jbeta primers). The assay was immunoSEQ multiplex PCR, and TCRdb's table has in-frame clones only and misses some. In the table there are some 100,000 clones, 76% of which are singletons. Sequencing was carried out using PBMCs. The receptors stem from a man aged 50-59 years in good health and CMV-seropositive.

The chain carries TRBV5-1 and TRBJ1-4; possibly TRBD1 for D (6 bases). Germline loops: CDR1 SGHRS, CDR2 YFSETQ. The V end was cut by 1 base, the J end by 8 bases, with 15 bases between. This CDR3 region has 15 residues. CDR3 in amino acids: CASSLSASGGEKLFF. The CDR3 DNA follows: TGCGCCAGCAGCTTGAGTGCTTCGGGGGGCGAAAAACTGTTTTTT.

The CDR3 DNA reads as TGTGCCAGCAGCGTGCGACAGGGTTCCTACAATGAGCAGTTCTTC. It yields the protein CASSVRQGSYNEQFF. J is TRBJ2-1 and V is TRBV9; TRBD1 matches 7 bases. This CDR3 spans 15 amino acids. Germline values: CDR1 SGDLS, CDR2 YYNGEE. V was pared by 2 bases and J by 1 base, with 3 bases of the junction left unmatched. The full variable domain, with the rest looked up from reference TRBV9 and TRBJ2-1, is DSGVTQTPKHLITATGQRVTLRCSPRSGDLSVYWYQQSLDQGLQFLIQYYNGEERAKGNILERFSAQQFPDLHSELNLSSLELGDSALYFCASSVRQGSYNEQFFGPGTRLTVL.

This chain uses TRBV5-6 with TRBJ1-2; no definite D call. V lost 4 bases and J 4 bases, leaving 11 bases between the germline ends. The CDR3 loop spans 13 amino acids. Per germline, CDR1 SGHDT and CDR2 YYEEEE. As DNA, the CDR3 is TGTGCCAGCAGCCCCGGGTCGGGCTATGGCTACACCTTC. This codes for CASSPGSGYGYTF.

The chain employs TRBV6-4 and TRBJ1-2, with a weak D call TRBD1 (5 bases). In germline, CDR1 is MRHNA, CDR2 SNTAGT. This CDR3 is 12 amino acids long. V lost 6 bases, J lost 5 bases, and 10 bases lay in between. CDR3 loop: CASRRTLYGYTF. Here the CDR3 DNA reads TGTGCCAGCAGGCGGACACTTTATGGCTACACCTTC.

The chain employs TRBV5-5 and TRBJ1-5, with D perhaps matching TRBD1 (5 bases). Per germline, CDR1 SGHKS and CDR2 YYEKEE (reference sequence). V lost 2 bases and J lost 6, with 12 bases in between. The CDR3 is 14 amino acids. CDR3 bases: TGTGCCAGCAGCTTAGGACATGTGGGTCAGCCCCAGCATTTT. Its protein product is CASSLGHVGQPQHF.

In its sample, this clone was seen a few times. The J gene is TRBJ2-2, the V gene TRBV15; 7 bases match TRBD1. The V gene end was trimmed by 0 bases and the J gene end by 0 bases; junction bases not matched to a gene: 16. Germline V lookup: CDR1 LNHNV, CDR2 YYDKDF (reference sequence). The CDR3 sequence is 21 residues long. Here the CDR3 reads CATSRDHRTGPSNPNTGELFF. For the CDR3, the DNA is TGTGCCACCAGCAGAGATCACCGGACAGGACCCTCTAATCCGAACACCGGGGAGCTGTTTTTT.

This clone was recorded a few times. This rearrangement joins TRBV7-6 to TRBJ2-2; 7 bases align to TRBD2. Trimming took 5 bases from V and 8 from J; bases not matched to a gene: 11. This CDR3 spans 15 amino acids. Looked up from germline, CDR1 is SGHVS and CDR2 is FNYEAQ. CDR3 sequence: CASSVSGTTRGELFF. CDR3 nucleotides: TGTGCCAGCAGCGTCTCCGGGACTACGAGGGGGGAGCTGTTTTTT.

Concerning this clone: This same CDR3 is encoded by further DNA sequences in the sample. The chain links TRBV5-4 to TRBJ1-2; D may be TRBD1 (5 bases). Trimming pared 4 bases from V and 4 bases from J, leaving 8 bases between. Germline CDR1 SGHNT, CDR2 YYREEE (reference sequence). This CDR3 spans 12 amino acids. The DNA for the CDR3 is TGTGCCAGCAGCGTCGACAGCTATGGCTACACCTTC. It translates to CASSVDSYGYTF.

This clone was seen a single time. The chain couples TRBV19 to TRBJ2-7; D might be TRBD2 (6 bases). Germline CDR1 LNHDA, CDR2 SQIVND (reference sequence). The V end was cut by 1 base, the J end by 5 bases, with 18 bases between. This CDR3 contains 16 residues. The CDR3 region is CASSIGASRGTHEQYF. For the CDR3, the DNA is TGTGCCAGTAGTATAGGCGCCTCGCGGGGTACCCACGAGCAGTACTTC.

The J gene is TRBJ2-6, the V gene TRBV5-4; D is ambiguous. V lost 2 bases and J 4 bases, leaving 19 bases between the germline ends. Germline CDR1 is SGHNT and CDR2 is YYREEE (reference sequence). The CDR3 sequence is 18 residues long. This CDR3 is CASSFAGSLRSGANVLTF. In nucleotides, the CDR3 is TGTGCCAGCAGCTTCGCCGGGTCACTAAGATCCGGGGCCAACGTCCTGACTTTC.

This clone was seen only a few times. The V gene is TRBV5-4, the J gene TRBJ2-1; 8 nucleotides line up with TRBD1. V shed 1 base, J shed 0 bases, and the junction held 9 bases outside the gene matches. Germline CDR1 and CDR2: SGHNT and YYREEE (reference sequence). The CDR3 loop spans 18 amino acids. In DNA form, the CDR3 reads TGTGCCAGCAGCTTGCCCCCCCGGGACAGGAGCTCCTACAATGAGCAGTTCTTC. Its translation is CASSLPPRDRSSYNEQFF.

This CDR3 reads CASSGQGMNTEAFF. In DNA, the CDR3 is TGCGCCAGCAGCGGACAGGGAATGAACACTGAAGCTTTCTTT. The chain employs TRBV5-1 and TRBJ1-1; 8 positions match TRBD1. J gave up 0 bases and V 4 bases, and 2 bases lay outside the gene matches. The CDR3 contains 14 residues. Germline V gives CDR1 SGHRS, CDR2 YFSETQ.

This clone has a count of ten or more. V is TRBV28 and J is TRBJ2-1; D unclear. CDR3 length equals 12 residues. Germline V gene data show CDR1 as MDHEN and CDR2 as SYDVKM. V lost 3 bases to trimming and J lost 3 bases, with 3 bases between them. This chain's CDR3 is CASSLYYNEQFF. In nucleotides, the CDR3 is TGTGCCAGCAGTTTGTACTACAATGAGCAGTTCTTC.

This chain joins TRBV11-3 and TRBJ2-3, with D perhaps TRBD2 (6 bases). Per the germline V gene, CDR1 is SGHNT and CDR2 is YENEEA. Trimming cost V 5 bases and J 0 bases, with 9 bases left between them. The CDR3 consists of 14 residues. The CDR3 spells CASSRGLSTDTQYF. The CDR3 region has the DNA TGTGCCAGCAGCCGCGGACTAAGCACAGATACGCAGTATTTT.

This clone showed up just a few times. The chain employs TRBV10-3 and TRBJ1-3; maybe TRBD1 (5 bases). The V gene's germline CDR1 is ENHRY and CDR2 SYGVKD. This CDR3 contains 11 residues. Trimming left V 10 bases short and J 4 bases short, with 8 bases between. CDR3 region: CATGGGNTIYF. The CDR3 DNA reads as TGTGCCACCGGGGGGGGAAACACCATATATTTT.

The J gene is TRBJ2-3, the V gene TRBV6-5; tentative D call: TRBD2 (5 bases). CDR1 is MNHEY, CDR2 SVGAGI, per germline. Trimming removed 2 bases at V and 1 base at J, with 13 bases between. The CDR3 has 16 residues. CDR3 nucleotides: TGTGCCAGCAGTTACAGCGGCGGGTTCGGCACAGATACGCAGTATTTT. As protein: CASSYSGGFGTDTQYF.

This rearrangement joins TRBV5-1 to TRBJ2-5; 7 nucleotides agree with TRBD2. This CDR3 has 14 residues. With 4 bases clipped from V and 1 base from J, the junction kept 4 bases outside the gene matches. The germline V gene has CDR1 SGHRS and CDR2 YFSETQ. The CDR3 sequence: CASSIGTTQETQYF. The CDR3 region has the DNA TGCGCCAGCAGCATCGGGACTACCCAAGAGACCCAGTACTTC.

This sequence joins TRBV6-6 and TRBJ2-2, with 15 positions matching TRBD2. The trim removed 10 bases at V and 7 bases at J, leaving 10 bases unmatched. The CDR3 spans 16 residues. The germline gives CDR1 MNHNY, CDR2 SVGAGI (reference sequence). CDR3 sequence: CATIGTSGRRSGELFF. DNA of the CDR3: TGTGCCACGATAGGGACTAGCGGGAGGCGTAGCGGGGAGCTGTTTTTT.

The chain recombines TRBV7-8 with TRBJ2-6; D might be TRBD1 (5 bases). V lost 5 bases and J 2 bases, leaving 10 bases between the germline ends. CDR3 length: 15 residues. The germline V gene encodes CDR1 SGHVS and CDR2 FQNEAQ. CDR3 residues: CASSQPGTGANVLTF. In DNA form, the CDR3 reads TGTGCCAGCAGCCAACCAGGGACTGGGGCCAACGTCCTGACTTTC.

CDR3 sequence: CASRTWGVGTGELFF. In DNA, the CDR3 is TGTGCCAGTAGGACGTGGGGGGTTGGCACCGGGGAGCTGTTTTTT. J is TRBJ2-2 and V is TRBV19; a weak D match, TRBD2 (6 bases). From germline, CDR1 is LNHDA and CDR2 SQIVND (reference sequence). This CDR3 is 15 amino acids long. Trimming took off 6 bases at V and 4 bases at J, with 15 bases between the two ends.

In its sample, this clone was seen a few times. The rearrangement joins TRBV9 to TRBJ2-7; perhaps TRBD2 as D (6 bases). The CDR3 runs 15 residues. Germline V CDR1 and CDR2: SGDLS, YYNGEE. With 1 base removed from V and 0 bases from J, the gap between germline ends came to 11 bases. DNA for the CDR3: TGTGCCAGCAGCGTAATAGCGGATAGCTCCTACGAGCAGTACTTC. It translates to CASSVIADSSYEQYF.

V gene TRBV19 combines with J gene TRBJ2-1, with 11 nucleotides matching TRBD2. Germline CDR1 is LNHDA and CDR2 is SQIVND (reference sequence). The CDR3 has 14 amino acids. Unmatched junction bases numbered 7, after V lost 3 bases and J lost 12 bases. The CDR3 DNA sequence: TGTGCCAGTAGTATGCAGGGAGGGACTAGCGGGCAGTTCTTC. Translating gives CASSMQGGTSGQFF.

CDR3 region: CASSLQGSREKLFF. The CDR3 coding sequence is TGTGCCAGCAGCCTACAGGGAAGCCGCGAAAAACTGTTTTTT. The rearrangement joins TRBV5-4 to TRBJ1-4; D is perhaps TRBD1 (6 bases). V was cut by 4 bases and J by 8 bases, with 15 bases left in between. CDR1 is SGHNT and CDR2 is YYREEE in the germline V gene (reference sequence). The CDR3 length is 14 residues. Together with reference TRBV5-4 and TRBJ1-4, the CDR3 gives the full variable domain: ETGVTQSPTHLIKTRGQQVTLRCSSQSGHNTVSWYQQALGQGPQFIFQYYREEENGRGNFPPRFSGLQFPNYSSELNVNALELDDSALYLCASSLQGSREKLFFGSGTQLSVL.